One sample yielded the 3 T cell receptor beta chains listed below, sequenced in a study of T cells in Graves' hyperthyroidism and ophthalmopathy. Amplification yielded TCR beta CDR3 regions, with RNA transcripts as the source. TCR CDR3 regions were first amplified by RT-PCR with HTBI primers. MiXCR, applied by TCRdb to the multiplex PCR reads, yields one record per CDR3 protein. The table has about 400,000 distinct CDR3 sequences, more than 20% seen once. Sequencing was performed on blood. Receptors were obtained from a man aged 45-65 years with Graves' hyperthyroidism.

In DNA, the CDR3 is TGTGCCAGCTCACCCTCCCGGGGCCTCCACTGGACTGAGCAGTTCTTC. Its protein product is CASSPSRGLHWTEQFF. V usage is TRBV18 and J usage is TRBJ2-1; tentatively, D is TRBD1 or TRBD2 (5 bases each). The CDR3 has 16 residues. Trimming removed 3 bases at V and 9 bases at J, with 21 bases between. CDR1 KGHSH and CDR2 LQKENI come from the germline V gene.

Concerning this clonotype itself: This CDR3 fails to terminate in the conserved phenylalanine or tryptophan, so it likely reflects a read error. The rearrangement uses TRBV11-2 and TRBJ1-2; the D gene is possibly TRBD1 (5 bases). CDR1 and CDR2 from the germline V gene are SGHAT and FQNNGV. The CDR3 spans 13 residues. V was shortened by 1 base and J by 2 bases, with 5 bases between the two germline ends. CDR3 DNA sequence: TGTGCCAGCAGCTTAGGGGGCAACTATGGCTACACCCTC. Its translation: CASSLGGNYGYTL.

This clonotype was counted ten times or more. This sequence joins TRBV3-1 and TRBJ2-7; 7 nucleotides align to TRBD2. The V gene's germline CDR1 is LGHDT and CDR2 YNNKEL (reference sequence). The CDR3 is 14 amino acids. Trimming removed 3 bases from V and 5 bases from J; junction bases left unmatched: 7. The CDR3 nucleotides read TGTGCCAGCAGCCACGCGGGAGTATGGGACGAGCAGTACTTC. Translating it yields CASSHAGVWDEQYF.